This is a list of T cell receptor beta chains from one sample in a study of T-cell memory formation after mild COVID-19. Via MiXCR, TCRdb re-called the 5' RACE reads, giving one row per CDR3 protein. The sample lists roughly 580,000 distinct CDR3 sequences; approximately 18% were seen once. Sequencing was carried out using PBMCs or a T cell subset sorted from them (not recorded which). The receptors shown here come from an adult woman who had mild COVID-19 (a few samples of this study predate the infection). Cell type and time point are not known. The CDR3 runs from the conserved cysteine through the conserved F or W. The order of the fields is V gene, J gene, CDR3 protein.

TRBV30	TRBJ2-5	CAWSVAVVGTQYF
TRBV15	TRBJ2-3	CASSRAVSTDTQYF
TRBV5-1	TRBJ2-5	CASSLGFGETQYF
TRBV30	TRBJ2-7	CAWTSKVTYEQYF
TRBV20-1	TRBJ1-2	CSAPRVHGYTF
TRBV30	TRBJ1-1	CAWSAGTGSNTEAFF
TRBV9	TRBJ2-1	CASSVGRGGEQFF
TRBV20-1	TRBJ1-2	CSARREGYTF
TRBV7-9	TRBJ2-3	CASSDTKLAGMADTQYF
TRBV9	TRBJ2-3	CASSVTEADTQYF
TRBV7-2	TRBJ2-7	CASSLVGGVYEQYF
TRBV15	TRBJ2-3	CATSRESAPTDTQYF
TRBV19	TRBJ2-4	CASSPTRTENIQYF
TRBV11-2	TRBJ2-3	CASSFSGGITDTQYF
TRBV7-8	TRBJ1-5	CASSARTGVQPQHF
TRBV7-9	TRBJ2-7	CASSLGTGGHEQYF
TRBV15	TRBJ2-2	CATSGSGELFF
TRBV5-1	TRBJ1-1	CASSLEAIPNTEAFF
TRBV5-5	TRBJ1-5	CASSFWTGALQPQHF
TRBV9	TRBJ2-3	CASSVDPSGASTDTQYF
TRBV2	TRBJ1-2	CASTRDRGQGGYTF
TRBV18	TRBJ2-7	CASSVNRADEQYF
TRBV7-3	TRBJ1-2	CASSLRRTGTGNGYTF
TRBV5-1	TRBJ2-3	CASVLSPVTSTDTQYF